This TCR beta chain originates from a study of CD8+ T cells in alopecia areata. Treatment defined: oral pan-JAK inhibitor, 5-10 mg twice daily. As part of sample collection, lesional scalp punch biopsies and peripheral blood were taken from alopecia areata patients. Only a few counts were recorded for this clone. Its cognate antigen is unknown. Extracted RNA was reverse transcribed, and the resulting cDNA served as sequencing template. Clones were sequenced by immunoSEQ multiplex PCR, and TCRdb holds only the in-frame ones, with some missing. This table holds about 140,000 clones, roughly four fifths found once. Study-wide points: The treated group had a single nonresponder, limiting CD8+ expansion-response conclusions. Higher clonality and more expanded CD8+ clones appeared in lesional than normal scalp. Among the cells sequenced in scalp samples are also the resident alphabeta T cells of normal skin.

The germline V gene encodes CDR1 SQVTM and CDR2 ANQGSEA. There are 14 residues in the CDR3. The V segment lost 6 bases and the J segment 8 bases; nucleotides outside the gene matches: 6. V and J are TRBV29-1 and TRBJ2-1, with 14 nucleotides matching TRBD2. The sample here was CD8+ T cells sorted from blood, taken at week 4, from a patient treated with tofacitinib. The TCR comes from a human donor with alopecia areata. The CDR3 DNA sequence: TGCAGCGTGATGGGACTAGCGGGGGTTGATGAGCAGTTCTTC. The encoded protein is CSVMGLAGVDEQFF.